Given below is one T cell receptor (beta chain) in context. Participants' reported clinical history set cohort assignment. Each recovered donor of Cohort 3 presented with two negative PCRs, clearance, or symptom resolution. The data were produced by immunoSEQ multiplex PCR, yet TCRdb's version contains in-frame clones alone and is incomplete. Of roughly 190,000 clones listed, 75% to 90% were seen once; the top ten hold approximately 2.2%. The data belong to a study of blood T cell repertoires in COVID-19. The CDR3 has 14 residues. Deletions cut 6 bases from V and 2 bases from J, with 13 bases between. Germline CDR1 is MNHEY and CDR2 is SVGAGI.

The TCR sequence derives from a young woman who had recovered from COVID-19. The sequencing input was PBMCs or T cells enriched from blood (not recorded which). The chain combines TRBV6-5 with TRBJ1-1; tentative D call: TRBD1 (6 bases). CDR3 in amino acids: CASSRTAINTEAFF. CDR3 sequence (DNA): TGTGCCAGCAGCCGGACAGCCATTAACACTGAAGCTTTCTTT.